The 19 T cell receptor beta chains below all came from one sample that was sequenced in a study of CD8 T cells in Susac syndrome. The RNA input was about 0.45 to 1 ug, and it was reverse transcribed with random hexamers. One entry per CDR3 protein results from TCRdb running MiXCR on the immunoSEQ multiplex PCR reads. The sample includes roughly 180,000 distinct CDR3 sequences, about 95% of them seen just once. Sequencing was performed on CD4+ T cells from PBMCs. Receptors were obtained from a human donor in good health.

The sample holds one count of this clonotype. The CDR3 coding sequence is TGTGCCAGCAGCTTACAGGGGCACAGCACAGATACGCAGTATTTT. It specifies CASSLQGHSTDTQYF. This sequence joins TRBV7-9 and TRBJ2-3, with D possibly matching TRBD1 (6 bases). This CDR3 is built from 15 residues. V was cut by 2 bases and J by 0 bases, with 9 bases left in between. CDR1 and CDR2 (germline): SEHNR, FQNEAQ (reference sequence).

V gene TRBV20-1 combines with J gene TRBJ2-5, with 9 bases identical to TRBD1. The germline CDR1 and CDR2 sequences are DFQATT and SNEGSKA (reference sequence). The V and J ends lost 5 bases and 3 bases, in that order; junction bases with no gene match: 7. The CDR3 is 14 residues long. Here the CDR3 reads CSAPGQGFKETQYF. DNA for the CDR3: TGCAGTGCTCCGGGACAGGGCTTCAAAGAGACCCAGTACTTC.

The genes are TRBV28 and TRBJ2-4; D gene unclear. The CDR3 covers 13 residues. Trimming took 5 bases from V and 2 from J, leaving 7 bases between them. Germline CDR1 MDHEN, CDR2 SYDVKM. The CDR3 here is CASSPGPKNIQYF. In nucleotides, the CDR3 is TGTGCCAGCAGTCCAGGCCCCAAAAACATTCAGTACTTC.

The chain recombines TRBV6-6 with TRBJ1-4; D is ambiguous. The CDR3 consists of 11 residues. The V end was cut by 2 bases, the J end by 7 bases, with 2 bases between. CDR1 is MNHNY and CDR2 is SVGAGI in the germline V gene (reference sequence). DNA of the CDR3: TGTGCCAGCAGTTACCGTGAAAAACTGTTTTTT. The encoded protein is CASSYREKLFF.

The chain combines TRBV28 with TRBJ2-4; TRBD2 aligns across 9 bases. From germline, CDR1 is MDHEN and CDR2 SYDVKM. V lost 4 bases and J lost 9; bases outside the gene matches: 13. CDR3 length equals 16 residues. Here the CDR3 reads CASSSQIAGVLSIQYF. The CDR3 nucleotides read TGTGCCAGCAGTTCCCAAATAGCGGGAGTTTTGAGCATTCAGTACTTC.

V is TRBV19 and J is TRBJ2-3; tentative D call: TRBD1 (5 bases). The CDR3 is 16 residues long. The V gene lost 4 bases and the J gene lost 1 base, with 15 bases spanning the gap. In germline, CDR1 is LNHDA, CDR2 SQIVND (reference sequence). The CDR3: CASSTLTGWGTDTQYF. CDR3 nucleotide sequence: TGTGCCAGTAGTACCCTCACAGGTTGGGGCACAGATACGCAGTATTTT.

The chain uses TRBV15 and TRBJ2-1; maybe TRBD1 (6 bases). CDR1 LNHNV and CDR2 YYDKDF come from the germline V gene (reference sequence). The V end was cut by 4 bases, the J end by 7 bases, with 14 bases between. The CDR3 contains 14 residues. CDR3 residues: CATSKGVFTNEQFF. DNA of the CDR3: TGTGCCACCAGCAAGGGGGTTTTTACGAATGAGCAGTTCTTC.

A few counts support this clonotype. The chain is built from TRBV7-9 and TRBJ2-6; no clear D gene. The CDR3 is 15 residues long. The germline CDR1 and CDR2 sequences are SEHNR and FQNEAQ (reference sequence). Trimming removed 6 bases at V and 9 bases at J, with 18 bases between. CDR3 protein: CASSEQLPDFNVLTF. Written as DNA, the CDR3 is TGTGCCAGCAGTGAGCAACTGCCCGACTTCAACGTCCTGACTTTC.

The chain joins TRBV20-1 to TRBJ2-7; 8 nucleotides agree with TRBD1. Germline loops: CDR1 DFQATT, CDR2 SNEGSKA (reference sequence). The length of the CDR3 is 14 residues. V was pared by 4 bases and J by 6 bases, with 11 bases of the junction left unmatched. The CDR3 nucleotides are TGCAGTGCTATTTTCAGGGGGCCGTTCGGCGAGCAGTACTTC. Encoded protein: CSAIFRGPFGEQYF.

V usage is TRBV7-9 and J usage is TRBJ2-7; 7 nucleotides line up with TRBD2. After removal of 5 bases from V and 6 bases from J, the junction contained 13 bases not matched to a gene. CDR3 length equals 15 residues. The germline CDR1 and CDR2 sequences are SEHNR and FQNEAQ (reference sequence). In DNA, the CDR3 is TGTGCCAGCAGCGTGGGCGCGGGAGAATCGCTCGAGCAGTACTTC. It is translated as CASSVGAGESLEQYF. Full variable domain (outside the CDR3, taken from reference TRBV7-9 and TRBJ2-7): DTGVSQNPRHKITKRGQNVTFRCDPISEHNRLYWYRQTLGQGPEFLTYFQNEAQLEKSRLLSDRFSAERPKGSFSTLEIQRTEQGDSAMYLCASSVGAGESLEQYFGPGTRLTVT.

The chain links TRBV19 to TRBJ2-3, with D hard to call. The V gene's germline CDR1 is LNHDA and CDR2 SQIVND (reference sequence). This CDR3 contains 15 residues. V gave up 3 bases and J gave up 2 bases, with 12 bases separating them. CDR3 sequence (DNA): TGTGCCAGTAGTATGCAGGCCCGCCTCACAGATACGCAGTATTTT. Translated, it gives CASSMQARLTDTQYF.

This chain joins TRBV20-1 and TRBJ2-3; perhaps TRBD1 as D (8 bases). Between the trimmed V and J ends, which lost 7 bases and 4 bases, there was a span of 21 bases. Germline V gene lookup returns CDR1 DFQATT and CDR2 SNEGSKA (reference sequence). The CDR3 runs 15 residues. The CDR3 loop is CSVPTGGRASDTQYF. DNA for the CDR3: TGCAGTGTACCTACAGGGGGGAGGGCTTCAGATACGCAGTATTTT.

This chain joins TRBV29-1 and TRBJ2-3; 12 nucleotides agree with TRBD2. Germline-derived CDR1 and CDR2 are SQVTM and ANQGSEA. The CDR3 loop spans 13 amino acids. With V trimmed by 8 bases and J by 6 bases, 6 bases remained unmatched. CDR3 nucleotides: TGCAGCCTCTACGGGACTAGCGGGGATACGCAGTATTTT. Encoded protein: CSLYGTSGDTQYF.

This chain uses TRBV12-3 or TRBV12-4 with TRBJ2-4; unclear D gene. The CDR3 consists of 12 residues. Trimming stripped 0 bases from V and 12 bases from J, with 9 bases between. The CDR3 bases are TGTGCCAGCAGTTTAGCCGACTGGAATCAGTACTTC. Amino acids: CASSLADWNQYF.

This clonotype was seen just once. V and J are TRBV5-4 and TRBJ2-3; D gene unclear. Germline V gene lookup returns CDR1 SGHNT and CDR2 YYREEE (reference sequence). Trimming removed 6 bases from V and 2 bases from J, with 13 bases in between. There are 14 residues in the CDR3. As DNA, the CDR3 is TGTGCCAGCACTCCCGGACCCCACACAGATACGCAGTATTTT. Translated, it gives CASTPGPHTDTQYF.

The V gene is TRBV28, the J gene TRBJ2-2; 8 bases are shared with TRBD2. This CDR3 region has 15 residues. In germline, CDR1 is MDHEN, CDR2 SYDVKM. With 6 bases clipped from V and 5 bases from J, the junction kept 8 bases outside the gene matches. Written as DNA, the CDR3 is TGTGCCAGCAGCCGCGGCGGGAGGATTACCGGGGAGCTGTTTTTT. Protein: CASSRGGRITGELFF.

V is TRBV18 and J is TRBJ2-7, with D possibly matching TRBD1 (6 bases). V was pared by 6 bases and J by 1 base, with 10 bases between. The CDR3 extends over 13 amino acids. Germline V gene data show CDR1 as KGHSH and CDR2 as LQKENI. CDR3 sequence reads: CASSQGQSYEQYF. The CDR3 DNA sequence: TGTGCCAGCTCCCAAGGACAGTCCTACGAGCAGTACTTC.

The V gene is TRBV18, the J gene TRBJ1-3; the D gene is possibly TRBD1 (6 bases). Germline-derived CDR1 and CDR2 are KGHSH and LQKENI. V shed 5 bases and J shed 8 bases, with 13 bases lying between them. This CDR3 has 13 residues. In nucleotides, the CDR3 is TGTGCCAGCTCATCCATCAGGGGTGACACCATATATTTT. Protein sequence: CASSSIRGDTIYF.

The chain couples TRBV3-1 to TRBJ2-7; a weak D match, TRBD1 (6 bases). V lost 1 base to trimming and J lost 9 bases, with 19 bases between them. The CDR3 totals 15 residues. Germline V gene sequence: CDR1 LGHDT, CDR2 YNNKEL (reference sequence). CDR3 loop: CASSQVAGADSAQYF. For the CDR3, the DNA is TGTGCCAGCAGCCAAGTCGCAGGGGCGGATTCGGCGCAGTACTTC.